This T cell receptor (beta chain) derives from a study of blood T cell repertoires in COVID-19. Study background: T cells, B-cell-depleted T cells, or PBMCs supplied cDNA or gDNA.

The study drew participants aged about 18 to 90 years from fewer than 30 US areas. Clinical history as reported by participants underpinned cohort assignment. Source study methods: Counts of nucleated cells, estimated from reference gene primer amplification, were obtained. Only in-frame clones appear in the TCRdb table, and some are missing; sequencing was by immunoSEQ multiplex PCR. That table is the source of V, J and clone size, and D and trimming were worked out from the DNA. The repertoire holds about 160,000 clones, with approximately 81% as singletons. Specimen: PBMCs or T cells enriched from blood (not recorded which). The source is a woman between 50 and 59 years old who had recovered from COVID-19.

The CDR3 loop reads CASSLDRAGELFF. The CDR3 region has the DNA TGTGCCAGCAGCCTCGACAGGGCCGGGGAGCTGTTTTTT. This rearrangement joins TRBV3-1 (or the pseudogene TRBV3-2) to TRBJ2-2, with 7 bases that match TRBD1. The CDR3 is made up of 13 amino acids. From germline, CDR1 is LGHDT and CDR2 YNNKEL (reference sequence). The V gene end was trimmed by 4 bases and the J gene end by 6 bases; junction bases not matched to a gene: 2.